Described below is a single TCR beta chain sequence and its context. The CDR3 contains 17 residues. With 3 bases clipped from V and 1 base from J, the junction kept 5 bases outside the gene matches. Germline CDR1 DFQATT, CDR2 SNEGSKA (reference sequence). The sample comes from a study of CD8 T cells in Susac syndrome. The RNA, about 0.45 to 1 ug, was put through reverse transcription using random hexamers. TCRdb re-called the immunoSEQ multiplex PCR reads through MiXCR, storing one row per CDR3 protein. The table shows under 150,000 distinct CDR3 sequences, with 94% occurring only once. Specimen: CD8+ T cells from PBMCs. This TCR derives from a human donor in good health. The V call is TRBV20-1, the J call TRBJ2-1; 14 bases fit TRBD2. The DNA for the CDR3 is TGCAGTGCTAGCTCGACTAGCGGGAGGGAATCCTACAATGAGCAGTTCTTC. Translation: CSASSTSGRESYNEQFF.